Included here is one TCR beta chain sequence, with context. What it binds is unknown. The junction departs from germline at one end; a sequencing error may be responsible. The data were obtained in a study of beta chain features in type 1 diabetes. Investigators reverse transcribed all isolated RNA, so they sequenced expressed TCRB transcripts. Sequencing was performed with immunoSEQ multiplex PCR; in TCRdb, only in-frame clones are kept and a portion is missing. The profile shows hundreds of thousands of clones, about 15% of them singletons. The CDR3 contains 14 residues. Germline V CDR1 and CDR2: SGDLS, YYNGEE. Broader study findings: Diminished insertions and augmented deletions at VDJ junctions characterized type 1 diabetes patients. Among patients with Type 1 diabetes, TCRB CDR3s were moderately but significantly shorter in every one of the four CD4+ subsets.

The receptor was isolated from a young man with type 1 diabetes. The sample was naive CD4+ T cells from blood. The V call is TRBV9, the J call TRBJ1-2; D ambiguous. Written as DNA, the CDR3 is TGTGCCAGCAGCGTAGCTCCGCAGGCCCCCGTTCCCGCCTTC. It is translated as CASSVAPQAPVPAF.